Reported below is one T cell receptor beta chain. This entry comes from a study of blood T cell repertoires in COVID-19. Across the whole study: Samples of COVID-19 (acute and convalescent) were obtained from the United States, Italy and Spain. Nucleic acid was either cDNA or gDNA, and it came from T cells, B-cell-depleted T cells, or PBMCs.

Original handling: Reference gene primer amplification in the assay estimated nucleated cell counts. Clones were read by immunoSEQ multiplex PCR, and TCRdb kept only the in-frame ones, dropping some. The V and J calls and clone size come from that table; D and trimming were worked out from the DNA. The sample includes around 62,000 clones, 75% to 85% of them seen just once. Per germline, CDR1 SNHLY and CDR2 FYNNEI. CDR3 length: 14 residues. V was clipped by 5 bases and J by 2 bases, with 11 bases between them. The sequence was collected from a man in his forties or fifties with acute or convalescent COVID-19. Material: peripheral blood. This chain uses TRBV2 with TRBJ2-3; tentative D call: TRBD2 (6 bases). The CDR3 DNA reads TGTGCCAGCAGTATCGGGAGATACACAGATACGCAGTATTTT. Protein product: CASSIGRYTDTQYF. The entire variable domain, with the rest obtained from reference TRBV2 and TRBJ2-3, is as follows: EPEVTQTPSHQVTQMGQEVILRCVPISNHLYFYWYRQILGQKVEFLVSFYNNEISEKSEIFDDQFSVERPDGSNFTLKIRSTKLEDSAMYFCASSIGRYTDTQYFGPGTRLTVL.